One and the same sample provided the 31 T cell receptor beta chains below, sequenced in a study of human T cells and chemical hapten exposure. TCRdb re-called the RACE reads with MiXCR, one entry per CDR3 protein. The repertoire includes roughly 90,000 distinct CDR3 sequences, 11% of them detected once, and approximately 0.99% sits in the top ten. Documented time point: patch test 3, about 24 weeks after DPC sensitization. Treatment specified: therapeutic diphenylcyclopropenone sensitization with weekly scalp DPC. Sample: whole blood, taken in connection with sensitization to the hapten diphenylcyclopropenone (DPC). Source of these receptors: a woman in her twenties or thirties with alopecia areata. Some clones in this sample may be carry-over from other donors' samples.

This clonotype came up a few times. The genes are TRBV5-4 and TRBJ2-1; D is possibly TRBD2 (6 bases). Looked up from germline, CDR1 is SGHNT and CDR2 is YYREEE (reference sequence). The CDR3 length is 14 residues. Trimming cost V 7 bases and J 3 bases, with 14 bases left between them. The DNA of the CDR3 is TGTGCCAGCCAGAGACTAGACCTCTACAATGAGCAGTTCTTC. Translated, it gives CASQRLDLYNEQFF.

The table lists this clonotype with many counts. CDR3 sequence reads: CSASKTSGELFF. CDR3 in DNA: TGCAGTGCTAGTAAGACCTCCGGGGAGCTGTTTTTT. The V and J genes are TRBV20-1 and TRBJ2-2, with unresolved D. Trimming shortened V by 3 bases and J by 6 bases, and 8 bases separated the two germline ends. The length of the CDR3 is 12 residues. CDR1 is DFQATT and CDR2 is SNEGSKA in the germline V gene (reference sequence).

V is TRBV5-1 and J is TRBJ1-2, with D perhaps TRBD1 (5 bases). Germline V gives CDR1 SGHRS, CDR2 YFSETQ. Trimming left V 0 bases short and J 2 bases short, with 8 bases between. This CDR3 spans 14 amino acids. The CDR3 sequence is CASSLGQGNYGYTF. The CDR3 coding sequence is TGCGCCAGCAGCTTGGGGCAGGGCAACTATGGCTACACCTTC.

This clonotype showed up just once. This sequence may be a read error, since a much larger clone differs from it by one base. The genes are TRBV18 and TRBJ1-2; D gene unclear. Deletions cut 3 bases from V and 2 bases from J, with 4 bases between. Germline CDR1 KGHSH, CDR2 LQKENI. This CDR3 is built from 12 residues. As DNA, the CDR3 is TGTGCCAGCTCACCTTCAAACTATGGCTACACCTTC. This encodes CASSPSNYGYTF.

This clonotype was seen many times. The chain couples TRBV20-1 to TRBJ1-3; the D is unclear. The CDR3 extends over 14 amino acids. The V and J ends lost 0 bases and 0 bases respectively, with 6 bases between them. Germline loops: CDR1 DFQATT, CDR2 SNEGSKA (reference sequence). The CDR3 spells CSARERSSGNTIYF. DNA for the CDR3: TGCAGTGCTAGAGAAAGGAGCTCTGGAAACACCATATATTTT.

This clonotype was seen only a few times. The J gene is TRBJ2-5, the V gene TRBV7-2, with D unclear. The CDR3 length is 12 residues. With 3 bases removed from V and 5 bases from J, the gap between germline ends came to 7 bases. CDR1 is SGHTA, CDR2 FQGNSA, per germline. The CDR3: CASSLTAETQYF. The CDR3, as DNA: TGTGCCAGCAGCTTGACGGCGGAGACCCAGTACTTC.

This clonotype was seen a handful of times. The V gene is TRBV5-1, the J gene TRBJ2-3; 10 bases align to TRBD2. The J segment lost 5 bases and the V segment lost 5 bases, leaving 11 bases of the junction unmatched. The CDR3 loop spans 16 amino acids. CDR1 is SGHRS, CDR2 YFSETQ, per germline. CDR3: CASSILERGGIDTQYF. CDR3 bases: TGCGCCAGCAGTATTCTGGAGCGGGGGGGCATAGATACGCAGTATTTT.

This clonotype was counted ten times or more. The V call is TRBV3-1, the J call TRBJ2-1, with 12 positions matching TRBD2. The CDR3 contains 15 residues. The germline gives CDR1 LGHDT, CDR2 YNNKEL (reference sequence). With V trimmed by 1 base and J by 7 bases, 2 bases remained unmatched. Here the CDR3 reads CASSQGGLAGNEQFF. In nucleotides, the CDR3 is TGTGCCAGCAGCCAAGGCGGACTAGCGGGGAATGAGCAGTTCTTC.

This clonotype showed up many times. The rearrangement uses TRBV5-6 and TRBJ2-7, with D possibly matching TRBD1 (5 bases). The V end lost 1 base, the J end lost 0 bases, and 5 bases lay between the germline ends. The CDR3 is made up of 13 amino acids. The germline V gene encodes CDR1 SGHDT and CDR2 YYEEEE. CDR3: CASSLRGSYEQYV. CDR3 bases: TGTGCCAGCAGCTTGAGGGGCTCCTACGAGCAGTACGTC.

At least ten counts were recorded for this clonotype. The chain joins TRBV20-1 to TRBJ1-2, with TRBD1 identical over 12 bases. In germline, CDR1 is DFQATT, CDR2 SNEGSKA (reference sequence). J was trimmed by 4 bases and V by 4 bases; bases with no gene match: 4. The CDR3 covers 14 residues. The DNA for the CDR3 is TGCAGTGCTACCGGGACAGGGGGCTTCTATGGCTACACCTTC. It specifies CSATGTGGFYGYTF.

This clonotype showed up many times. The V gene is TRBV5-5, the J gene TRBJ1-2, with a possible D match to TRBD1 (6 bases). Trimming stripped 0 bases from V and 4 bases from J, with 10 bases between. CDR1 is SGHKS and CDR2 is YYEKEE in the germline V gene (reference sequence). The CDR3 is 14 residues long. Here the CDR3 DNA reads TGTGCCAGCAGCTTGGGTCTGGACAGCTATGGCTACACCTTC. It specifies CASSLGLDSYGYTF.

The sample holds many counts of this clonotype. This chain joins TRBV28 and TRBJ1-3; D unresolved. CDR3 length: 13 amino acids. The V gene's germline CDR1 is MDHEN and CDR2 SYDVKM. Trimming shortened V by 6 bases and J by 6 bases, and 12 bases separated the two germline ends. CDR3 bases: TGTGCCAGCAGGGGGATGGCCAAAAACACCATATATTTT. Protein: CASRGMAKNTIYF.

This clonotype was detected ten times or more. V gene TRBV2 combines with J gene TRBJ2-1; no definite D call. Trimming left V 4 bases short and J 0 bases short, with 7 bases between. The CDR3 runs 14 residues. Germline CDR1 reads SNHLY; CDR2 reads FYNNEI. This chain's CDR3 is CASSVESSYNEQFF. Written as DNA, the CDR3 is TGTGCCAGCAGTGTGGAGAGCTCCTACAATGAGCAGTTCTTC.

This clonotype was seen repeatedly, ten times or more. This chain links TRBV5-1 with TRBJ1-1; D not certain. V shed 5 bases and J shed 3 bases, with 5 bases lying between them. CDR1 and CDR2 from the germline V gene are SGHRS and YFSETQ. The CDR3 sequence is 11 residues long. The CDR3 nucleotides read TGCGCCAGCAGAGGCGACACTGAAGCTTTCTTT. As protein: CASRGDTEAFF.

This clonotype was seen at least ten times. V gene TRBV3-1 combines with J gene TRBJ1-4, with D unresolved. V gave up 8 bases and J gave up 4 bases, with 17 bases separating them. The germline V gene has CDR1 LGHDT and CDR2 YNNKEL (reference sequence). There are 15 residues in the CDR3. In DNA, the CDR3 is TGTGCCAGCCGCACCCGAGGAAGCTATAATGAAAAACTGTTTTTT. Translating gives CASRTRGSYNEKLFF.

A few counts support this clonotype. V and J are TRBV15 and TRBJ1-5; D is uncertain. The CDR3 runs to 16 residues. The V gene's germline CDR1 is LNHNV and CDR2 YYDKDF (reference sequence). V lost 0 bases to trimming and J lost 0 bases, with 9 bases between them. This CDR3 is CATSRDRDYSNQPQHF. CDR3 DNA sequence: TGTGCCACCAGCAGAGATAGGGATTATAGCAATCAGCCCCAGCATTTT.

The sample holds many counts of this clonotype. The chain combines TRBV29-1 with TRBJ2-5; the D gene is possibly TRBD1 (5 bases). Between the trimmed V and J ends, which lost 4 bases and 3 bases, there was a span of 12 bases. The CDR3 length is 13 residues. Germline CDR1 is SQVTM and CDR2 is ANQGSEA. As DNA, the CDR3 is TGCAGCGTTGTTAACCAGGGTGAAGAGACCCAGTACTTC. Protein product: CSVVNQGEETQYF.

This clonotype was seen a handful of times. The CDR3 coding sequence is TGTGCCAGCTCCATCCTACAGGGATTGAACACCGGGGAGCTGTTTTTT. This encodes CASSILQGLNTGELFF. This chain uses TRBV18 with TRBJ2-2; possibly TRBD1 for D (6 bases). The CDR3 has 16 amino acids. Germline V CDR1 and CDR2: KGHSH, LQKENI. V was trimmed by 6 bases and J by 1 base, leaving 15 bases between them.

J is TRBJ2-7 and V is TRBV20-1; TRBD2 matches at 13 bases. V was clipped by 5 bases and J by 0 bases; unmatched bases: 7. CDR3 length: 16 residues. Germline V gives CDR1 DFQATT, CDR2 SNEGSKA (reference sequence). The CDR3 here is CSAAGTSGASSYEQYV. CDR3 coding DNA: TGCAGTGCTGCCGGGACTAGCGGGGCGAGCTCCTACGAGCAGTACGTC.

The chain joins TRBV20-1 to TRBJ2-1; 11 bases map to TRBD2. The J segment lost 5 bases and the V segment lost 5 bases, leaving 5 bases of the junction unmatched. This CDR3 region has 14 residues. CDR1 and CDR2 (germline): DFQATT, SNEGSKA (reference sequence). CDR3 in amino acids: CSALAGGPDNEQFF. The CDR3 DNA reads TGCAGTGCTTTAGCGGGGGGGCCGGACAATGAGCAGTTCTTC.

This clonotype was seen many times. This sequence joins TRBV3-1 and TRBJ1-1; D not resolved. The CDR3 spans 15 residues. CDR1 and CDR2 (germline): LGHDT, YNNKEL (reference sequence). The V end was cut by 2 bases, the J end by 7 bases, with 17 bases between. CDR3 coding DNA: TGTGCCAGCAGCCAACAAACCATTGAGGGCCGTGAAGCTTTCTTT. This sequence encodes CASSQQTIEGREAFF.

The rearrangement joins TRBV5-8 to TRBJ1-2, with D perhaps matching TRBD1 (6 bases). The germline gives CDR1 SGHTS, CDR2 YDEGEE. This CDR3 is 12 amino acids long. V lost 2 bases and J 6 bases, leaving 8 bases between the germline ends. CDR3 residues: CASSLYRDGYTF. The CDR3 region has the DNA TGTGCCAGCAGCTTATACAGGGATGGCTACACCTTC.

This clonotype was counted ten times or more. The gene calls are TRBV30 and TRBJ2-1, with 9 bases fitting TRBD2. J was trimmed by 7 bases and V by 0 bases; bases with no gene match: 10. Per germline, CDR1 GTSNPN and CDR2 SVGIG (reference sequence). The CDR3 sequence is 16 residues long. CDR3 sequence (DNA): TGTGCCTGGAGTGTACGGTGGAGCGGGGGGTGGAATGAGCAGTTCTTC. This codes for CAWSVRWSGGWNEQFF.

This sequence joins TRBV5-1 and TRBJ2-1; D is possibly TRBD1 or TRBD2 (5 bases each). The CDR3 totals 14 residues. CDR1 and CDR2 from the germline V gene are SGHRS and YFSETQ. Trimming took off 0 bases at V and 5 bases at J, with 9 bases between the two ends. The CDR3 reads CASSLGGNNNEQFF. CDR3 bases: TGCGCCAGCAGCTTGGGGGGGAATAACAATGAGCAGTTCTTC. The full variable domain, in which reference TRBV5-1 and TRBJ2-1 provide the parts outside the CDR3, is KAGVTQTPRYLIKTRGQQVTLSCSPISGHRSVSWYQQTPGQGLQFLFEYFSETQRNKGNFPGRFSGRQFSNSRSEMNVSTLELGDSALYLCASSLGGNNNEQFFGPGTRLTVL.

The CDR3 loop reads CASSQPTRSGAGYGYTF. The CDR3, as DNA: TGTGCCAGCAGTCAGCCGACAAGATCAGGGGCGGGCTATGGCTACACCTTC. J is TRBJ1-2 and V is TRBV28; perhaps TRBD1 as D (6 bases). CDR1 is MDHEN, CDR2 SYDVKM, per germline. V was trimmed by 5 bases and J by 4 bases, leaving 23 bases between them. The CDR3 is 17 residues long.

This clonotype was counted a few times. The chain joins TRBV6-1 to TRBJ2-7; possibly TRBD1 for D (6 bases). CDR1 MNHNS and CDR2 SASEGT come from the germline V gene. The V end was cut by 3 bases, the J end by 0 bases, with 9 bases between. This CDR3 is 14 amino acids long. The CDR3 sequence: CASSDPGASYEQYF. The CDR3 DNA sequence: TGTGCCAGCAGTGACCCAGGGGCCTCCTACGAGCAGTACTTC.

This clonotype was recorded at least ten times. This chain links TRBV7-9 with TRBJ2-1; 11 bases map to TRBD2. With V trimmed by 5 bases and J by 0 bases, 9 bases remained unmatched. CDR3 length: 18 residues. CDR1 and CDR2 (germline): SEHNR, FQNEAQ (reference sequence). The CDR3 region has the DNA TGTGCCAGCAGCCCCCCAACTAGCGGGGGAAGCTCCTACAATGAGCAGTTCTTC. Translation gives CASSPPTSGGSSYNEQFF. Full variable domain (outside the CDR3, taken from reference TRBV7-9 and TRBJ2-1): DTGVSQNPRHKITKRGQNVTFRCDPISEHNRLYWYRQTLGQGPEFLTYFQNEAQLEKSRLLSDRFSAERPKGSFSTLEIQRTEQGDSAMYLCASSPPTSGGSSYNEQFFGPGTRLTVL.

This clonotype was observed a handful of times. The chain couples TRBV19 to TRBJ1-5, with TRBD1 as a possible D gene (6 bases). This CDR3 region has 17 residues. The germline V and J ends were trimmed by 1 base and 0 bases, with 13 bases remaining between them. Germline CDR1 is LNHDA and CDR2 is SQIVND (reference sequence). CDR3: CASSIVQGPNSNQPQHF. CDR3 coding DNA: TGTGCCAGTAGTATAGTGCAGGGGCCGAATAGCAATCAGCCCCAGCATTTT. The whole variable domain, remainder taken from reference TRBV19 and TRBJ1-5, is DGGITQSPKYLFRKEGQNVTLSCEQNLNHDAMYWYRQDPGQGLRLIYYSQIVNDFQKGDIAEGYSVSREKKESFPLTVTSAQKNPTAFYLCASSIVQGPNSNQPQHFGDGTRLSIL.

This clonotype was counted many times. The V call is TRBV5-5, the J call TRBJ2-7; D not certain. The CDR3 loop spans 13 amino acids. Germline V lookup: CDR1 SGHKS, CDR2 YYEKEE (reference sequence). V was clipped by 4 bases and J by 5 bases, with 13 bases between them. The CDR3 DNA reads TGTGCCAGCAGCCGCCCGGACGGGCACGAGCAGTACGTC. The encoded protein is CASSRPDGHEQYV.

The rearrangement links TRBV7-6 to TRBJ1-1; 7 nucleotides line up with TRBD1. CDR1 is SGHVS and CDR2 is FNYEAQ in the germline V gene. With 3 bases clipped from V and 1 base from J, the junction kept 5 bases outside the gene matches. The CDR3 has 15 amino acids. The CDR3 reads CASSLGQIPNTEAFF. As DNA, the CDR3 is TGTGCCAGCAGCTTGGGACAGATACCGAACACTGAAGCTTTCTTT. The variable domain in full, with the rest retrieved from reference TRBV7-6 and TRBJ1-1, is GAGVSQSPRYKVTKRGQDVALRCDPISGHVSLYWYRQALGQGPEFLTYFNYEAQQDKSGLPNDRFSAERPEGSISTLTIQRTEQRDSAMYRCASSLGQIPNTEAFFGQGTRLTVV.

Only a few counts were recorded for this clonotype. In DNA form, the CDR3 reads TGTGCCAGCAGCTCGGGACAGGGGGCTCAGCCCCAGCATTTT. This sequence encodes CASSSGQGAQPQHF. The J gene is TRBJ1-5, the V gene TRBV28; 12 nucleotides agree with TRBD1. Trimming took 6 bases from V and 6 from J; bases not matched to a gene: 3. This CDR3 is 14 amino acids long. Germline V gives CDR1 MDHEN, CDR2 SYDVKM.